This T cell receptor (beta chain) originates from a study of Graves' ophthalmopathy and Graves' hyperthyroidism (dated by TCRdb to 2016 to 2019). As for the study more broadly: Stable hyperthyroidism was defined as no progression to ophthalmopathy within 18 months of follow-up. To tell Graves' ophthalmopathy apart from Graves' hyperthyroidism, and to predict which patients would progress to ophthalmopathy, the study relied on TCR beta repertoire signatures. In total, under 150 blood samples were TCR-sequenced: 43 ophthalmopathy, some 75 hyperthyroidism and around 17 hyperthyroidism-to-ophthalmopathy patients. To explore V-J signatures that distinguish ophthalmopathy from hyperthyroidism, a discovery set of 100 patients was enrolled, made up of more than 40 with ophthalmopathy and around 60 with stable hyperthyroidism. An independent validation cohort comprised fewer than 20 hyperthyroidism patients and around 16 patients who later progressed from hyperthyroidism to ophthalmopathy. In about six hyperthyroidism patients, the T-cell repertoires found in thyroid tissue were compared with those found in blood. After sampling, hyperthyroidism patients received methimazole starting at 30 mg daily, and ophthalmopathy patients received high-dose intravenous methylprednisolone. What the study reported, not specific to this receptor: Most expanded thyroid clonotypes with a frequency above 0.001 also appeared in blood, which suggests that blood repertoires may reflect the immune response in the thyroid. In cross-validation, the 13-signature model distinguished ophthalmopathy from stable hyperthyroidism with 87.88% sensitivity and about 81% specificity, while in the test set the corresponding values were about 80% and 75%. In validation, the model predicted ophthalmopathy progression with 55% to 71% sensitivity and roughly 72% specificity; fewer than 15 predicted patients were CT-confirmed with GO in a median of approximately 6.5 months. No statistical method was used to set the sample size in advance, and the investigators knew which group each participant was assigned to.

On this clonotype itself: The antigen it binds to is not known. No quality values exist for individual bases; no much larger clone is one base distant.

V lost 2 bases and J lost 1 base; the stretch between them is 8 bases long. The CDR3 has 14 amino acids, counting the end cysteine and phenylalanine. CDR3 DNA is the only sequence kept; it has 42 bases, read in frame from the first base. TCR beta CDR3 regions were amplified from RNA transcripts for repertoire sequencing. A first-round RT-PCR used HTBI primers with the Qiagen OneStep RT-PCR kit, followed by a second-round multiplex PCR, size selection and purification. Libraries were sequenced on an Illumina HiSeq2000 using paired-end 100 bp reads. In the source study's methods: SOAPnuke was used for read processing, and reads with adapters, uncalled bases, a mean Phred below 15, or no exact constant-primer or identifier match were discarded. COPE v1.2.5 was used to merge high-quality paired reads. Each unique nucleotide sequence was treated as a clonotype, and MiTCR v1.1 was used to align the clonotypes to the IMGT TRB V, D and J references. Only V-J combinations with frequency above 0.0001 were analysed, covering over 99% of repertoires. For each V-J combination, a TCR clonal expansion and chaos score was defined as the ratio of F50 clonal expansion to chaos observed in the TCRdist matrix. Features were reduced by Welch's t-statistics and random forest to some 13 V-J combinations, which fed a naive Bayes classifier. Thyroid-blood repertoire similarity was quantified with the Morisita-Horn index. TCRdb passed the public sequencing reads through fastp at Q25 and MiXCR, retaining productive beta sequences. Each entry is one CDR3 protein sequence, shown with its most common DNA and genes. Clone size and V and J calls follow TCRdb, not the original study. The sample contains 1 million to 1.3 million distinct CDR3 sequences, 35% to 40% of them found a single time. In total, the top ten clones hold 11% of the sample.

Hyperthyroidism patients were newly diagnosed, were aged 18 to 65 years, and had a disease duration under 2 months. Anyone with other autoimmune diseases, uncontrolled infections, pregnancy or lactation was excluded from the study. Diagnosis was based on clinical symptoms, serum thyroxine, TRAb, thyroid ultrasound and orbital computed tomography. Total RNA was extracted using Trizol reagent, and RNA quality was checked on an Agilent 2100 Bioanalyzer. The clonotype was recovered from an adult man with Graves' hyperthyroidism. The receptor chain draws on TRBV12-3 or TRBV12-4 and TRBJ1-1; the D gene lacks a confident call. Sequencing was performed on peripheral blood or thyroid tissue (not recorded which). The nucleotides read TGTGCCAGCAGTTTACGGGGAAAGAACACTGAAGCTTTCTTT. Its protein reads: CASSLRGKNTEAFF.